This TCR beta chain derives from a study of cytotoxic CD8 clonotypes in ibrutinib-treated CLL. Study outcomes and limitations: The public clonotypes identified were infrequent and showed contraction or stability on treatment. At ibrutinib response, clonality increased, and at progression it declined back toward baseline.

Germline-derived CDR1 and CDR2 are SGHDT and YYEEEE. The CDR3 has 15 amino acids. V was clipped by 0 bases and J by 8 bases, with 12 bases between them. Generated by immunoSEQ multiplex PCR, the TCRdb table keeps only in-frame clones and is missing some. This table has around 97,000 clones, approximately 82% appearing once. Points on this clone: Antigen unknown.

Sequencing used PBMCs, obtained after 12 months of ibrutinib treatment. This chain joins TRBV5-6 and TRBJ1-6; D gene unclear. The receptor's source is a human donor with chronic lymphocytic leukemia. The CDR3 spells CASSLDEPVDSPLHF. CDR3 coding DNA: TGTGCCAGCAGCTTGGACGAGCCCGTAGATTCACCCCTCCACTTT.